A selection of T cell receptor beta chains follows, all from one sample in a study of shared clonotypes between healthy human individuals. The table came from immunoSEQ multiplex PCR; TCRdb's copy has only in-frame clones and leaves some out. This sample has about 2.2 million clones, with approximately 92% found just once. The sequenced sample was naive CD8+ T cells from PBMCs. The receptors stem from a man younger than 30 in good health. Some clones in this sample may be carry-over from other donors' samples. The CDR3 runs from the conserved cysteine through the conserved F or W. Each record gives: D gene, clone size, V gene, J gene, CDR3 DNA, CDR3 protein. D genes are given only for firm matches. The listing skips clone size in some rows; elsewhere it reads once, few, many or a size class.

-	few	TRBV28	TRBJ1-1	TGTGCCAGCGGTGGGGAGGGAATCGCTGAAGCTTTCTTT	CASGGEGIAEAFF
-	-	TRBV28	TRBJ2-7	TGTGCCAGCAGCCCTCGACAGGGAGGGGTCGAGCAGTACTTC	CASSPRQGGVEQYF
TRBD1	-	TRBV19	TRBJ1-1	TGTGCCAGTAGTATAGCTCGCAGGGGGTCCACTGAAGCTTTCTTT	CASSIARRGSTEAFF
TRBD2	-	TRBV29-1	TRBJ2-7	TGCAGCGTAACTAGCGGGACCCCATACGAGCAGTACTTC	CSVTSGTPYEQYF
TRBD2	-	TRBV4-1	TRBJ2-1	TGCGCCAGCAGCCAACATAGGGTAGCCGGACTAGCGGGGAGTGAGCAGTTCTTC	CASSQHRVAGLAGSEQFF
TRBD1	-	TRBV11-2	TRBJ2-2	TGTGCCAGCAACCCGGACAGGGGGTTCACCGGGGAGCTGTTTTTT	CASNPDRGFTGELFF
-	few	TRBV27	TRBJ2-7	TGTGCCAGCAGTTTACGGGACGGGTACTACGAGCAGTACTTC	CASSLRDGYYEQYF
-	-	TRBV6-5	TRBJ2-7	TGTGCCAGCAGTTACTCGAAAGGGACACTAGCCTACGAGCAGTACTTC	CASSYSKGTLAYEQYF
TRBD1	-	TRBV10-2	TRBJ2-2	TGCGCCAGCAGGACCGGGACAGGGGGGACCGGGGAGCTGTTTTTT	CASRTGTGGTGELFF
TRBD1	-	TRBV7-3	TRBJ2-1	TGTGCCAGCAGCCCAGGGGGTAGCTCCTACAATGAGCAGTTCTTC	CASSPGGSSYNEQFF
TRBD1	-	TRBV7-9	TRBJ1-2	TGTGCCAGCAGCTTAGACAGGGGCGGCGGCTACACCTTC	CASSLDRGGGYTF
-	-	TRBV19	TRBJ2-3	TGTGCCAGTAGTATGTTTGCACAGGGCACAGATACGCAGTATTTT	CASSMFAQGTDTQYF
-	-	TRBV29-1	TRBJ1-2	TGCAGCGTTGATCCAGATTGGGATGGCTACACCTTC	CSVDPDWDGYTF
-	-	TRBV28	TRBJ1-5	TGTGCCAGCAGTCCAGGGCGTCTTCAGCCCCAGCATTTT	CASSPGRLQPQHF
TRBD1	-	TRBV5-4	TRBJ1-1	TGTGCCAGCAGCCAAGATCCGCTCCTGCCGGGACAGGGGGAAGCTTTCTTT	CASSQDPLLPGQGEAFF
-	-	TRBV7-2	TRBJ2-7	TGTGCCAGCAGCTTAGCCGTGGGGGGGCTCTCCTACGAGCAGTACTTC	CASSLAVGGLSYEQYF
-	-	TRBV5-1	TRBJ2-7	TGCGCCAGCAGCTTGGGGGTGATGGGAATCGACGAGCAGTACTTC	CASSLGVMGIDEQYF
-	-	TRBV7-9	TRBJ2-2	TGTGCCAGCAGGGAGGGGTATTTCGGGGAGCTGTTTTTT	CASREGYFGELFF
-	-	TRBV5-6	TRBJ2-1	TGTGCCAGCAGCGAGGAGATTATAGATGAGCAGTTCTTC	CASSEEIIDEQFF
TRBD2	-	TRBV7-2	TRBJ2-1	TGTGCCAGCAGCTTAGGGCGATTTGGACTAGCGAGTTATAATGAGCAGTTCTTC	CASSLGRFGLASYNEQFF
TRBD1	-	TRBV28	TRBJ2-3	TGTGCCCAGGGGGTGGGTGCAGATACGCAGTATTTT	CAQGVGADTQYF
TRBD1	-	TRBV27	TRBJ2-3	TGTGCCAGCAGTTTACGGACAGGGGGGAGCACAGATACGCAGTATTTT	CASSLRTGGSTDTQYF
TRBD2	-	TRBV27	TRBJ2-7	TGTGCCAGCAGACCGGGACTAGCGGGAGTCGAGCAGTACTTC	CASRPGLAGVEQYF
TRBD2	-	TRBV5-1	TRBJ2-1	TGCGCCAGCAGCCAGACTCTAGCGGGAAGGGGAAATGAGCAGTTCTTC	CASSQTLAGRGNEQFF
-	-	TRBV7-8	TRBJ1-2	TGTGCCACCGAGCTTTGGGTTCGACAGGCGGGCTATGGCTACACCTTC	CATELWVRQAGYGYTF
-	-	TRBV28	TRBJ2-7	TGTGCCAGCAGTTTACCCGGGGCGGAGGACGAGCAGTACTTC	CASSLPGAEDEQYF
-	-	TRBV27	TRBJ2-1	TGTGCCAGCAGTTTCTTTAGAACCTACAATGAGCAGTTCTTC	CASSFFRTYNEQFF
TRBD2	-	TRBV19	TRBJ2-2	TGTGCCAGTAAAAGGGAGGGCTACCCCAACACCGGGGAGCTGTTTTTT	CASKREGYPNTGELFF
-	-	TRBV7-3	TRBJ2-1	TGTGCCAGCAGCTTATTTCCTGGGGGTCCGAATGAGCAGTTCTTC	CASSLFPGGPNEQFF